These 27 T cell receptor beta chains share one sample of origin, sequenced in a study of blood T cell repertoires in COVID-19. The data were produced by immunoSEQ multiplex PCR, yet TCRdb's version contains in-frame clones alone and is incomplete. The data contain roughly 200,000 clones, less than 90% of them singletons. Sequences were obtained from PBMCs or T cells enriched from blood (not recorded which). The receptors originated from a woman between 25 and 40 years old who had been exposed to COVID-19.

This chain uses TRBV28 with TRBJ1-1, with TRBD1 matching 9 bases. Per germline, CDR1 MDHEN and CDR2 SYDVKM. This CDR3 is 18 amino acids long. V gave up 7 bases and J gave up 6 bases; unmatched junction bases: 21. CDR3 loop: CASTAWNRGRDNVAEAFF. CDR3 DNA: TGTGCCAGCACCGCGTGGAACAGGGGGCGCGATAATGTGGCTGAAGCTTTCTTT.

The chain couples TRBV30 to TRBJ1-4; the match to TRBD1 covers 7 bases. The CDR3 totals 14 residues. J lost 4 bases, V lost 3 bases, and 5 bases had no gene match. Germline CDR1 GTSNPN, CDR2 SVGIG (reference sequence). The CDR3 loop is CAWRRGQYNEKLFF. The CDR3 DNA reads TGTGCCTGGAGAAGGGGACAGTATAATGAAAAACTGTTTTTT. The whole variable domain, remainder taken from reference TRBV30 and TRBJ1-4, is SQTIHQWPATLVQPVGSPLSLECTVEGTSNPNLYWYRQAAGRGLQLLFYSVGIGQISSEVPQNLSASRPQDRQFILSSKKLLLSDSGFYLCAWRRGQYNEKLFFGSGTQLSVL.

V gene TRBV9 combines with J gene TRBJ2-5, with TRBD2 matching over 13 bases. The CDR3 runs 14 residues. Trimming took 4 bases from V and 4 from J; bases not matched to a gene: 1. The germline V gene encodes CDR1 SGDLS and CDR2 YYNGEE. The CDR3 region is CASSRTSGGETQYF. In DNA form, the CDR3 reads TGTGCCAGCAGCCGGACTAGCGGGGGAGAGACCCAGTACTTC. The variable domain in full, completed from reference TRBV9 and TRBJ2-5, reads DSGVTQTPKHLITATGQRVTLRCSPRSGDLSVYWYQQSLDQGLQFLIQYYNGEERAKGNILERFSAQQFPDLHSELNLSSLELGDSALYFCASSRTSGGETQYFGPGTRLLVL.

V gene TRBV9 combines with J gene TRBJ2-5; a possible D gene is TRBD1 (5 bases). This CDR3 has 13 residues. Trimming took off 7 bases at V and 0 bases at J, with 10 bases between the two ends. Germline values: CDR1 SGDLS, CDR2 YYNGEE. The CDR3 protein is CASGGADQETQYF. Written as DNA, the CDR3 is TGTGCCAGCGGTGGGGCCGACCAAGAGACCCAGTACTTC.

The chain recombines TRBV19 with TRBJ1-5; 11 nucleotides match TRBD1. After removal of 3 bases from V and 6 bases from J, the junction contained 10 bases not matched to a gene. CDR1 LNHDA and CDR2 SQIVND come from the germline V gene (reference sequence). The CDR3 covers 17 residues. CDR3 nucleotides: TGTGCCAGTAGTATTGGGCCCGGACAGGGGGCAGGTCAGCCCCAGCATTTT. Residues: CASSIGPGQGAGQPQHF.

The genes are TRBV6-5 and TRBJ2-2, with a possible D match to TRBD1 (6 bases). CDR3 size: 13 residues. The V gene lost 7 bases and the J gene lost 4 bases, with 10 bases spanning the gap. Looked up from germline, CDR1 is MNHEY and CDR2 is SVGAGI. CDR3 sequence (DNA): TGTGCCAGCACCGACAGGCCCACCGGGGAGCTGTTTTTT. This encodes CASTDRPTGELFF.

The chain joins TRBV2 to TRBJ1-4; TRBD1 might be the D (6 bases). Between the trimmed V and J ends, which lost 6 bases and 4 bases, there was a span of 15 bases. CDR3 length: 15 amino acids. Germline assignment: CDR1 SNHLY and CDR2 FYNNEI. The CDR3 DNA is TGTGCCAGCAGCAAAAACGGGGACATTAATGAAAAACTGTTTTTT. Translated: CASSKNGDINEKLFF.

The chain links TRBV27 to TRBJ2-5, with 8 bases identical to TRBD1. The ends lost 3 bases at V and 5 bases at J; junction bases unmatched: 5. The CDR3 sequence is 14 residues long. CDR1 and CDR2 from the germline V gene are MNHEY and SMNVEV (reference sequence). The CDR3 region is CASSFSTGAETQYF. The DNA for the CDR3 is TGTGCCAGCAGTTTCTCGACAGGGGCGGAGACCCAGTACTTC.

The J gene is TRBJ1-4, the V gene TRBV6-2 or TRBV6-3; 7 bases are shared with TRBD1. The CDR3 is 11 residues long. Trimming took 5 bases from V and 13 from J; bases not matched to a gene: 4. The germline V gene encodes CDR1 MNHEY and CDR2 SVGEGT. CDR3 DNA: TGTGCCAGCAGTCCGCCAGGGGGACTGTTTTTT. Translation: CASSPPGGLFF.

The V and J genes are TRBV6-5 and TRBJ1-5; D gene unclear. Germline CDR1 is MNHEY and CDR2 is SVGAGI. V lost 2 bases and J lost 7, with 6 bases in between. The CDR3 runs to 12 residues. In nucleotides, the CDR3 is TGTGCCAGCAGTTACGGTGGCCAGCCCCAGCATTTT. This gives the protein CASSYGGQPQHF.

J is TRBJ1-5 and V is TRBV6-5; a weak D match, TRBD1 (6 bases). The V gene lost 4 bases and the J gene lost 4 bases, with 14 bases spanning the gap. The CDR3 loop spans 15 amino acids. Germline CDR1 reads MNHEY; CDR2 reads SVGAGI. The CDR3 DNA follows: TGTGCCAGCAGTTCGCAAAAGGGGGTTAATCAGCCCCAGCATTTT. Translation gives CASSSQKGVNQPQHF.

V and J are TRBV12-5 and TRBJ1-1; perhaps TRBD1 as D (5 bases). Germline-derived CDR1 and CDR2 are LGHNT and FRNRAP. Between the trimmed V and J ends, which lost 0 bases and 7 bases, there was a span of 18 bases. The CDR3 runs to 16 residues. The CDR3 DNA reads as TGTGCTAGTGGTTTGGTAGGGGCGTCTCGGGGGAGTGAAGCTTTCTTT. Protein sequence: CASGLVGASRGSEAFF.

This clone was seen a handful of times. This chain connects TRBV29-1 to TRBJ1-2; tentatively, D is TRBD1 (5 bases). Germline CDR1 SQVTM, CDR2 ANQGSEA. This CDR3 region has 12 residues. V shed 7 bases and J shed 5 bases, with 14 bases lying between them. The CDR3 DNA sequence: TGCAGCGCCCAAGCGGGGGGGTATGGCTACACCTTC. It encodes CSAQAGGYGYTF. The entire variable domain, with the rest obtained from reference TRBV29-1 and TRBJ1-2, is as follows: SAVISQKPSRDICQRGTSLTIQCQVDSQVTMMFWYRQQPGQSLTLIATANQGSEATYESGFVIDKFPISRPNLTFSTLTVSNMSPEDSSIYLCSAQAGGYGYTFGSGTRLTVV.

In this sample, this clone turned up once. The V gene is TRBV5-1, the J gene TRBJ2-2, with a possible D match to TRBD1 (6 bases). V lost 0 bases and J 5 bases, leaving 14 bases between the germline ends. Per germline, CDR1 SGHRS and CDR2 YFSETQ. There are 16 residues in the CDR3. The CDR3 nucleotides are TGCGCCAGCAGCTTGGAACAGGGCCTGGGTACCGGGGAGCTGTTTTTT. This gives the protein CASSLEQGLGTGELFF. The full variable domain, with the rest looked up from reference TRBV5-1 and TRBJ2-2, is KAGVTQTPRYLIKTRGQQVTLSCSPISGHRSVSWYQQTPGQGLQFLFEYFSETQRNKGNFPGRFSGRQFSNSRSEMNVSTLELGDSALYLCASSLEQGLGTGELFFGEGSRLTVL.

The CDR3 is CATPDRGQGFGNTIYF. The CDR3, as DNA: TGTGCCACCCCGGACAGGGGGCAAGGTTTTGGAAACACCATATATTTT. The chain combines TRBV24-1 with TRBJ1-3; 11 bases are a match to TRBD1. With 9 bases clipped from V and 3 bases from J, the junction kept 9 bases outside the gene matches. Germline V lookup: CDR1 KGHDR, CDR2 SFDVKD. The CDR3 covers 16 residues.

The J gene is TRBJ1-1, the V gene TRBV12-3 or TRBV12-4, with no clear D. The CDR3 totals 12 residues. The V end was cut by 2 bases, the J end by 4 bases, with 5 bases between. The CDR3 DNA reads as TGTGCCAGCAGTTTAACGGTCACTGAAGCTTTCTTT. Translation gives CASSLTVTEAFF.

The J gene is TRBJ1-4, the V gene TRBV25-1; no clear D gene. The CDR3 extends over 12 amino acids. CDR1 is MGHDK, CDR2 SYGVNS, per germline. V lost 1 base and J lost 8, with 5 bases in between. CDR3 DNA sequence: TGTGCCAGCAGTGAATGGAGGGAAAAACTGTTTTTT. Its translation: CASSEWREKLFF.

The chain couples TRBV4-3 to TRBJ2-2; TRBD1 might be the D (5 bases). Trimming pared 0 bases from V and 3 bases from J, leaving 11 bases between. The CDR3 has 16 residues. Germline V lookup: CDR1 LGHNA, CDR2 YSLEER. CDR3 protein: CASSQDKGFYTGELFF. CDR3 coding DNA: TGCGCCAGCAGCCAAGATAAGGGGTTTTACACCGGGGAGCTGTTTTTT.

The chain has TRBV4-2 and TRBJ2-1; 10 bases agree with TRBD2. With V trimmed by 0 bases and J by 8 bases, 7 bases remained unmatched. The CDR3 length is 16 residues. Germline-derived CDR1 and CDR2 are LGHNA and YNFKEQ. DNA of the CDR3: TGTGCCAGCAGCCAAGATATAAGCGGGGGGGCGCATGAGCAGTTCTTC. Protein product: CASSQDISGGAHEQFF.

This chain uses TRBV5-1 with TRBJ1-2, with 8 bases lining up with TRBD1. Germline CDR1 reads SGHRS; CDR2 reads YFSETQ. V lost 4 bases and J lost 3; bases outside the gene matches: 2. This CDR3 spans 13 amino acids. CDR3 amino acids: CASSGTGDYGYTF. The CDR3 region has the DNA TGCGCCAGCAGCGGGACAGGAGACTATGGCTACACCTTC.

This clone was seen a handful of times. V is TRBV9 and J is TRBJ1-5; TRBD1 aligns across 7 bases. Trimming removed 4 bases from V and 2 bases from J; junction bases left unmatched: 6. CDR3 length: 15 amino acids. Germline lookup yields CDR1 SGDLS and CDR2 YYNGEE. CDR3 bases: TGTGCCAGCAGCTCTTCGGGGACAGGCAATCAGCCCCAGCATTTT. Translating gives CASSSSGTGNQPQHF.

The chain is built from TRBV7-2 and TRBJ2-1; D may be TRBD2 (6 bases). The CDR3 spans 13 residues. Looked up from germline, CDR1 is SGHTA and CDR2 is FQGNSA. Trimming stripped 3 bases from V and 7 bases from J, with 10 bases between. This CDR3 reads CASSFGGPNEQFF. CDR3 DNA: TGTGCCAGCAGCTTCGGAGGGCCGAATGAGCAGTTCTTC.

The rearrangement links TRBV4-3 to TRBJ2-7, with a possible D match to TRBD1 (6 bases). The ends were cut back, 3 bases at V and 2 bases at J, with 14 bases in the middle. Germline V gene lookup returns CDR1 LGHNA and CDR2 YSLEER. The CDR3 has 15 residues. CDR3: CASSQVQGFTYEQYF. CDR3 DNA sequence: TGCGCCAGCAGCCAGGTACAGGGATTCACCTACGAGCAGTACTTC.

This clone appeared a few times. This sequence joins TRBV7-2 and TRBJ2-3; tentative D call: TRBD2 (6 bases). The germline gives CDR1 SGHTA, CDR2 FQGNSA. The CDR3 consists of 15 residues. Deletions cut 7 bases from V and 0 bases from J, with 14 bases between. The CDR3: CASMVRDLSTDTQYF. The CDR3 DNA reads TGTGCCAGCATGGTGCGGGACTTGAGCACAGATACGCAGTATTTT.

This clone has just a few counts. The chain uses TRBV27 and TRBJ2-5; D uncertain. The germline V and J ends were trimmed by 2 bases and 4 bases, with 11 bases remaining between them. In germline, CDR1 is MNHEY, CDR2 SMNVEV (reference sequence). This CDR3 is 14 amino acids long. The CDR3 nucleotides are TGTGCCAGCAGTTTACGTCTAGGTGGAGAGACCCAGTACTTC. Its protein product is CASSLRLGGETQYF.

The chain links TRBV6-5 to TRBJ2-6; 7 bases fit TRBD1. V was pared by 8 bases and J by 3 bases, with 7 bases of the junction left unmatched. CDR1 and CDR2 from the germline V gene are MNHEY and SVGAGI. CDR3 length equals 15 residues. CDR3 in DNA: TGTGCCAGCGCTCTTCAGGGGGATGGGGCCAACGTCCTGACTTTC. Translation gives CASALQGDGANVLTF.

This clone has just a few counts. The chain employs TRBV4-1 and TRBJ1-5; D perhaps matches TRBD1 (6 bases). This CDR3 region has 17 residues. The germline gives CDR1 MGHRA, CDR2 YSYEKL. Trimming took off 0 bases at V and 1 base at J, with 13 bases between the two ends. The CDR3 coding sequence is TGCGCCAGCAGCCAAGATGGTGACAGGAGGAGCAATCAGCCCCAGCATTTT. Protein: CASSQDGDRRSNQPQHF.